This record covers a single T cell receptor beta chain. The antigen remains undetermined. These data are taken from a study of T cell responses to AZD1222 COVID-19 vaccine. About the research overall: Analysis merged second doses at about 4 or about 12 weeks. Notes on the study in general: Vaccination with two AZD1222 doses was followed by a rise in Spike-specific TCR breadth and depth. Every sample of the repertoires postdated the peak T cell response.

Assay used: immunoSEQ multiplex PCR; TCRdb lists only in-frame clones, some missing. The profile shows over 120,000 clones, 85% to 90% of them singletons. The sample in question was peripheral blood, obtained on day 0 of AZD1222 vaccination. This TCR was recovered from an adult in good health.

The CDR3 spells CASSQEGGVTGYEPYQPQHF. In DNA, the CDR3 is TGCGCCAGCAGCCAAGAGGGAGGGGTCACAGGGTACGAACCTTATCAGCCCCAGCATTTT. The chain carries TRBV4-1 and TRBJ1-5; D may be TRBD1 (6 bases). Trimming took off 0 bases at V and 5 bases at J, with 26 bases between the two ends. Germline V lookup: CDR1 MGHRA, CDR2 YSYEKL. The CDR3 covers 20 residues.